This T cell receptor beta chain was retrieved from a study of T cell responses to AZD1222 COVID-19 vaccine. Findings and caveats of the study: Donor demographics were predominantly white British with a female majority; clonal diversity may be underestimated.

The CDR3 totals 14 residues. Trimming removed 3 bases from V and 1 base from J, with 6 bases in between. CDR1 and CDR2 from the germline V gene are SGHAT and FQNNGV. Sequencing used immunoSEQ multiplex PCR; TCRdb keeps in-frame clones, though not all of them. The profile covers 140,000 to 150,000 clones, with roughly 91% appearing a single time and approximately 2% taken by the ten largest. In regard to this clone: The target antigen is unknown.

The specimen was peripheral blood, collected on day 0 of AZD1222 vaccination. The rearrangement uses TRBV11-2 and TRBJ2-2; D is undetermined. This clonotype was sampled from an adult in good health. The CDR3 reads CASSFDWNTGELFF. CDR3 bases: TGTGCCAGCAGCTTCGACTGGAACACCGGGGAGCTGTTTTTT.